This TCR beta chain was sequenced in a study of blood T cell repertoires in COVID-19. Turning to the study itself: In each case, the material was cDNA or gDNA derived from T cells, B-cell-depleted T cells, or PBMCs.

The V gene end was trimmed by 3 bases and the J gene end by 6 bases; junction bases not matched to a gene: 5. The CDR3 is 13 amino acids. Germline CDR1 reads SGDLS; CDR2 reads YYNGEE. Profiled with immunoSEQ multiplex PCR; TCRdb holds only in-frame clones, not every one. The sample records 90,000 or so clones, about 90% being singletons. This clone was observed a handful of times. The rearrangement links TRBV9 to TRBJ1-2; 7 nucleotides line up with TRBD1. Specimen: peripheral blood. The TCR was taken from a human donor with active COVID-19. The donor label of this sample is uncertain. CDR3 sequence: CASSAGQIDGYTF. CDR3 nucleotides: TGTGCCAGCAGCGCGGGACAGATCGATGGCTACACCTTC.